A single sample is the source of the 23 T cell receptor beta chains below, sequenced in a study of siplizumab effects on memory and regulatory T cells (dated 2019 in TCRdb). The method behind the library was the immunoSEQ multiplex PCR assay. This immuneACCESS table, as held by TCRdb, lists in-frame sequences with V and J called but not all clones. Of the missing ones, under half trace to an unresolved V gene in checked studies; the others have no known cause. The sample has some 96,000 clones on record, more than 85% of them singletons. 0.14% to 0.15% of the sample comes from the top ten. Sequencing input: CD4+ T cells sorted from blood. The receptors were sampled from a human donor in good health.

The chain recombines TRBV27 with TRBJ1-6; no clear D. The CDR3 has 14 residues. V lost 10 bases, J lost 1 base, and 11 bases lay in between. Germline CDR1 and CDR2: MNHEY and SMNVEV (reference sequence). The CDR3 nucleotides are TGTGCCACCGCATACATGTCCTATAATTCACCCCTCCACTTT. This gives the protein CATAYMSYNSPLHF.

The rearrangement joins TRBV9 to TRBJ1-1; no firm D call. Germline lookup yields CDR1 SGDLS and CDR2 YYNGEE. CDR3 size: 14 residues. Trimming shortened V by 0 bases and J by 0 bases, and 6 bases separated the two germline ends. The DNA for the CDR3 is TGTGCCAGCAGCGTAGGGTGGATGAACACTGAAGCTTTCTTT. This sequence encodes CASSVGWMNTEAFF. Filled out from reference TRBV9 and TRBJ1-1, the complete variable domain reads DSGVTQTPKHLITATGQRVTLRCSPRSGDLSVYWYQQSLDQGLQFLIQYYNGEERAKGNILERFSAQQFPDLHSELNLSSLELGDSALYFCASSVGWMNTEAFFGQGTRLTVV.

This chain joins TRBV5-6 and TRBJ1-5; D call uncertain. V was pared by 1 base and J by 3 bases, with 2 bases between. Germline-derived CDR1 and CDR2 are SGHDT and YYEEEE. CDR3 length: 12 residues. The CDR3 sequence is CASSLFNQPQHF. As DNA, the CDR3 is TGTGCCAGCAGCTTGTTCAATCAGCCCCAGCATTTT.

The chain employs TRBV5-4 and TRBJ2-3, with 14 bases that match TRBD2. The CDR3 is made up of 16 amino acids. Germline trimming cut 6 bases from V and 2 bases from J; bases unmatched to any gene: 5. Germline values: CDR1 SGHNT, CDR2 YYREEE (reference sequence). The CDR3 here is CASTGGLAGATDTQYF. CDR3 bases: TGTGCCAGCACTGGGGGACTAGCGGGGGCCACAGATACGCAGTATTTT.

V and J are TRBV29-1 and TRBJ2-5; tentatively, D is TRBD2 (5 bases). CDR3 length: 15 residues. V was cut by 1 base and J by 3 bases, with 15 bases left in between. In germline, CDR1 is SQVTM, CDR2 ANQGSEA. This CDR3 is CSVEGSRGLKETQYF. The CDR3 coding sequence is TGCAGCGTTGAAGGTTCACGGGGTTTAAAAGAGACCCAGTACTTC.

The CDR3 spells CAWSGGPNEKLFF. Here the CDR3 DNA reads TGTGCCTGGAGTGGAGGGCCTAATGAAAAACTGTTTTTT. The chain joins TRBV30 to TRBJ1-4, with D unclear. The germline CDR1 and CDR2 sequences are GTSNPN and SVGIG (reference sequence). The germline V and J ends were trimmed by 1 base and 3 bases, with 6 bases remaining between them. This CDR3 spans 13 amino acids.

The rearrangement links TRBV19 to TRBJ2-7, with D possibly being TRBD2 (5 bases). The V gene's germline CDR1 is LNHDA and CDR2 SQIVND (reference sequence). CDR3 length: 13 residues. V was clipped by 3 bases and J by 2 bases, with 8 bases between them. The CDR3 DNA reads as TGTGCCAGTAGTATGAGGGCGACCTACGAGCAGTACTTC. Protein product: CASSMRATYEQYF.

The genes are TRBV7-9 and TRBJ1-5, with D perhaps TRBD1 (6 bases). The CDR3 consists of 14 residues. Germline CDR1 and CDR2: SEHNR and FQNEAQ (reference sequence). Trimming shortened V by 3 bases and J by 3 bases, and 9 bases separated the two germline ends. The CDR3 is CASSLGGYNQPQHF. For the CDR3, the DNA is TGTGCCAGCAGCTTGGGGGGCTACAATCAGCCCCAGCATTTT. Filled out from reference TRBV7-9 and TRBJ1-5, the complete variable domain reads DTGVSQNPRHKITKRGQNVTFRCDPISEHNRLYWYRQTLGQGPEFLTYFQNEAQLEKSRLLSDRFSAERPKGSFSTLEIQRTEQGDSAMYLCASSLGGYNQPQHFGDGTRLSIL.

This clone was detected only a few times. V gene TRBV5-4 combines with J gene TRBJ2-4, with D perhaps matching TRBD2 (6 bases). V lost 4 bases to trimming and J lost 0 bases, with 14 bases between them. The CDR3 consists of 16 residues. Germline CDR1 and CDR2: SGHNT and YYREEE (reference sequence). The CDR3 loop reads CASSPPGDLAKNIQYF. The CDR3 DNA reads TGTGCCAGCAGCCCCCCGGGGGATCTAGCCAAAAACATTCAGTACTTC.

A single count supports this clone. The genes are TRBV7-7 and TRBJ2-2, with 11 bases that match TRBD2. Trimming cost V 5 bases and J 4 bases; bases outside gene matches: 12. CDR1 and CDR2 from the germline V gene are SSHAT and FNYEAQ (reference sequence). This CDR3 is 18 amino acids long. This CDR3 reads CASSVSNSGGVPTGELFF. In DNA, the CDR3 is TGTGCCAGCAGCGTTAGCAATAGCGGGGGGGTCCCCACCGGGGAGCTGTTTTTT.

The chain uses TRBV4-1 and TRBJ2-7; 8 bases match TRBD1. J was trimmed by 2 bases and V by 1 base; bases with no gene match: 4. The germline V gene encodes CDR1 MGHRA and CDR2 YSYEKL. The CDR3 covers 15 residues. The CDR3 reads CASSQAHRGTYEQYF. The CDR3 DNA reads as TGCGCCAGCAGCCAAGCCCACAGGGGGACCTACGAGCAGTACTTC.

This clone was found once. CDR3: CASSLDHRVLENTEAFF. CDR3 DNA sequence: TGTGCCAGCAGCTTAGACCACAGGGTTCTAGAGAACACTGAAGCTTTCTTT. The chain recombines TRBV11-2 with TRBJ1-1; TRBD1 is a possible D gene (6 bases). V lost 0 bases and J lost 1, with 15 bases in between. Germline loops: CDR1 SGHAT, CDR2 FQNNGV. The CDR3 totals 17 residues. The whole variable domain, filled in from reference TRBV11-2 and TRBJ1-1, reads EAGVAQSPRYKIIEKRQSVAFWCNPISGHATLYWYQQILGQGPKLLIQFQNNGVVDDSQLPKDRFSAERLKGVDSTLKIQPAKLEDSAVYLCASSLDHRVLENTEAFFGQGTRLTVV.

The chain carries TRBV6-1 and TRBJ1-6; D is unresolved. The CDR3 totals 16 residues. V shed 3 bases and J shed 0 bases, with 9 bases lying between them. Germline assignment: CDR1 MNHNS and CDR2 SASEGT. In DNA form, the CDR3 reads TGTGCCAGCAGTGATTACCCGAGCTCCTATAATTCACCCCTCCACTTT. Its translation is CASSDYPSSYNSPLHF.

This clone appeared once. This chain joins TRBV2 and TRBJ1-5; 7 nucleotides line up with TRBD1. This CDR3 is built from 14 residues. V shed 4 bases, J shed 11 bases, and the junction held 11 bases outside the gene matches. Germline V CDR1 and CDR2: SNHLY, FYNNEI. CDR3 nucleotide sequence: TGTGCCAGCAGTGGACAGGGCGGGTCGATGGCCCAGCATTTT. Protein sequence: CASSGQGGSMAQHF. Combining the CDR3 with reference TRBV2 and TRBJ1-5 gives the whole variable domain EPEVTQTPSHQVTQMGQEVILRCVPISNHLYFYWYRQILGQKVEFLVSFYNNEISEKSEIFDDQFSVERPDGSNFTLKIRSTKLEDSAMYFCASSGQGGSMAQHFGDGTRLSIL.

V is TRBV5-5 and J is TRBJ2-6; D is unresolved. There are 15 residues in the CDR3. V lost 2 bases and J 0 bases, leaving 6 bases between the germline ends. Germline values: CDR1 SGHKS, CDR2 YYEKEE (reference sequence). CDR3 nucleotides: TGTGCCAGCAGCTTTCAGAGCTCTGGGGCCAACGTCCTGACTTTC. It specifies CASSFQSSGANVLTF.

This rearrangement joins TRBV14 to TRBJ2-6, with D unclear. Trimming took off 1 base at V and 4 bases at J, with 8 bases between the two ends. The CDR3 covers 15 residues. CDR1 is SGHDN and CDR2 is FVKESK in the germline V gene. The CDR3: CASSQGFGGANVLTF. CDR3 in DNA: TGTGCCAGCAGCCAAGGCTTCGGAGGGGCCAACGTCCTGACTTTC. Using reference TRBV14 and TRBJ2-6 for the parts outside the CDR3, the full variable domain is EAGVTQFPSHSVIEKGQTVTLRCDPISGHDNLYWYRRVMGKEIKFLLHFVKESKQDESGMPNNRFLAERTGGTYSTLKVQPAELEDSGVYFCASSQGFGGANVLTFGAGSRLTVL.

The chain has TRBV10-3 and TRBJ1-1; no firm D call. Germline CDR1 ENHRY, CDR2 SYGVKD. The CDR3 covers 16 residues. Trimming removed 0 bases at V and 4 bases at J, with 15 bases between. This CDR3 reads CAISESWVRMGTEAFF. The CDR3 nucleotides read TGTGCCATCAGTGAGTCTTGGGTGAGAATGGGCACTGAAGCTTTCTTT.

J is TRBJ1-4 and V is TRBV5-4; 7 bases are shared with TRBD1. V lost 0 bases and J lost 7; bases outside the gene matches: 3. This CDR3 is built from 14 residues. Per germline, CDR1 SGHNT and CDR2 YYREEE (reference sequence). The CDR3 sequence is CASSLGRGPEKLFF. CDR3 in DNA: TGTGCCAGCAGCTTGGGGAGGGGGCCTGAAAAACTGTTTTTT.

The V gene is TRBV28, the J gene TRBJ1-2, with D possibly TRBD1 on 6 matching bases. Trimming took 6 bases from V and 7 from J, leaving 18 bases between them. Germline loops: CDR1 MDHEN, CDR2 SYDVKM. The CDR3 runs to 14 residues. The CDR3 nucleotides read TGTGCCAGCAGCCATGCCGGGGGCTCCTTTGGCTACACCTTC. This encodes CASSHAGGSFGYTF.

The rearrangement links TRBV5-1 to TRBJ2-5, with a weak D call TRBD2 (5 bases). The CDR3 length is 13 residues. The germline V gene encodes CDR1 SGHRS and CDR2 YFSETQ. Trimming removed 2 bases from V and 3 bases from J, with 8 bases in between. The CDR3 DNA sequence: TGCGCCAGCAGCTTTTCCGGGGAAGAGACCCAGTACTTC. As protein: CASSFSGEETQYF.

The chain links TRBV2 to TRBJ2-7; the D is unclear. Germline values: CDR1 SNHLY, CDR2 FYNNEI. V lost 8 bases to trimming and J lost 1 base, with 15 bases between them. The CDR3 contains 14 residues. In nucleotides, the CDR3 is TGTGCCAGCCCACGGAGAGAGCCTTCCTACGAGCAGTACTTC. Translating it yields CASPRREPSYEQYF.

The chain links TRBV19 to TRBJ1-1, with TRBD1 identical over 7 bases. This CDR3 region has 12 residues. J was trimmed by 7 bases and V by 5 bases; bases with no gene match: 4. Looked up from germline, CDR1 is LNHDA and CDR2 is SQIVND (reference sequence). The CDR3 loop is CASSYRGLEAFF. In DNA, the CDR3 is TGTGCCAGTAGTTACAGGGGACTTGAAGCTTTCTTT.

This chain joins TRBV2 and TRBJ2-5; 7 positions match TRBD1. This CDR3 region has 14 residues. Germline values: CDR1 SNHLY, CDR2 FYNNEI. The ends lost 6 bases at V and 4 bases at J; junction bases unmatched: 8. CDR3 sequence reads: CASSPDRARETQYF. In DNA, the CDR3 is TGTGCCAGCAGCCCCGACAGGGCGCGAGAGACCCAGTACTTC.